This TCR beta chain was identified during a study of human T cells and chemical hapten exposure. Study background: Read at 6 days, the patch tests placed 0.01% DPC on the upper back. Per-sample TCR yield variation was attributed mainly to small pooled library volume differences.

This clonotype came up many times. Library preparation tagged each individual cDNA molecule with a unique molecular identifier. TCRdb reanalysed the RACE reads using MiXCR and keeps one entry per CDR3 protein. This table holds tens of thousands of distinct CDR3 sequences, 5.5% to 6.5% found once. The sample's time point: patch test 3, about 24 weeks after DPC sensitization. As for treatment: therapeutic diphenylcyclopropenone sensitization with weekly scalp DPC. The study drew its donors from alopecia patients who were 18 to 70 years old and suitable for DPC. This TCR came from a man younger than 40 with alopecia areata. Some clones in this sample may be carry-over from other donors' samples. Sequenced here: whole blood, sampled in connection with sensitization to the hapten diphenylcyclopropenone (DPC).

CDR3 sequence: CASRRPSGMFF. CDR3 DNA sequence: TGTGCCAGCAGGAGGCCTAGCGGGATGTTTTTT. This chain connects TRBV5-8 to TRBJ1-4, with D hard to call. The germline CDR1 and CDR2 sequences are SGHTS and YDEGEE. CDR3 length: 11 residues. The V and J ends lost 5 bases and 15 bases respectively, with 14 bases between them.